The 30 T cell receptor beta chains given below trace back to one sample, sequenced in a study of sequential checkpoint blockade in melanoma. Assay used: immunoSEQ multiplex PCR; TCRdb lists only in-frame clones, some missing. Of approximately 22,000 clones listed, around 80% are singletons. Treatment given: randomized to nivolumab then ipilimumab (arm A) or the reverse (arm B). The specimen comprised CD8+ T cells sorted from blood (inferred from file names), sampled from a patient given nivolumab and ipilimumab in sequence. The receptors were gathered from a human donor with melanoma.

This chain uses TRBV15 with TRBJ1-1; TRBD1 matches at 8 bases. CDR1 and CDR2 from the germline V gene are LNHNV and YYDKDF (reference sequence). V shed 0 bases, J shed 6 bases, and the junction held 9 bases outside the gene matches. The CDR3 is 16 residues long. In DNA form, the CDR3 reads TGTGCCACCAGCAGAGAGAGGGGGCAGGGGGCGGCTGAAGCTTTCTTT. This translates into CATSRERGQGAAEAFF.

This clone was seen once. This chain joins TRBV4-2 and TRBJ2-6; 7 bases line up with TRBD2. The ends lost 4 bases at V and 0 bases at J; junction bases unmatched: 3. The length of the CDR3 is 16 residues. Germline CDR1 and CDR2: LGHNA and YNFKEQ. Here the CDR3 DNA reads TGTGCCAGCAGCCCGGCGGGGGTCTCTGGGGCCAACGTCCTGACTTTC. Translating gives CASSPAGVSGANVLTF.

The DNA of the CDR3 is TGTGCCAGCAGTTACTCGTCGGTCTGGAGGGACACTGAAGCTTTCTTT. This encodes CASSYSSVWRDTEAFF. This rearrangement joins TRBV6-5 to TRBJ1-1; D remains unclear. CDR1 and CDR2 (germline): MNHEY, SVGAGI. The CDR3 consists of 16 residues. Trimming left V 0 bases short and J 3 bases short, with 14 bases between.

This sequence joins TRBV11-2 and TRBJ2-5; 10 bases align to TRBD2. V was pared by 1 base and J by 3 bases, with 8 bases of the junction left unmatched. Germline V gene lookup returns CDR1 SGHAT and CDR2 FQNNGV. The CDR3 totals 17 residues. The CDR3 sequence is CASSLVGSSGSKETQYF. The CDR3 nucleotides read TGTGCCAGCAGCTTAGTTGGATCTAGCGGGAGTAAAGAGACCCAGTACTTC.

The J gene is TRBJ1-4, the V gene TRBV5-1, with 7 bases aligning to TRBD1. Looked up from germline, CDR1 is SGHRS and CDR2 is YFSETQ. The CDR3 consists of 16 residues. V shed 3 bases, J shed 4 bases, and the junction held 9 bases outside the gene matches. Written as DNA, the CDR3 is TGCGCCAGCAGCTGGCCCACGGGGACAGTTAATGAAAAACTGTTTTTT. Protein sequence: CASSWPTGTVNEKLFF.

This chain joins TRBV6-5 and TRBJ2-5, with TRBD2 matching over 7 bases. The CDR3 length is 14 residues. J was trimmed by 5 bases and V by 0 bases; bases with no gene match: 3. The V gene's germline CDR1 is MNHEY and CDR2 SVGAGI. The CDR3: CASSYSSSGETQYF. The CDR3 coding sequence is TGTGCCAGCAGTTACTCATCTAGCGGCGAGACCCAGTACTTC.

This sequence joins TRBV5-1 and TRBJ1-5; perhaps TRBD1 as D (5 bases). Germline V gene sequence: CDR1 SGHRS, CDR2 YFSETQ. The CDR3 consists of 14 residues. V dropped 2 bases and J dropped 9 bases, with 15 bases sitting between them. The CDR3, as DNA: TGCGCCAGCAGCTTAGGTCCCGACACAGGGCCCCAGCATTTT. Protein: CASSLGPDTGPQHF.

The V and J genes are TRBV12-5 and TRBJ2-3; D might be TRBD2 (5 bases). CDR3 length: 15 amino acids. CDR1 is LGHNT, CDR2 FRNRAP, per germline. V lost 0 bases, J lost 2 bases, and 9 bases lay in between. The CDR3 DNA sequence: TGTGCTAGTGGTTTGGTACTAGGTCCCACAGATACGCAGTATTTT. This sequence encodes CASGLVLGPTDTQYF.

V gene TRBV29-1 combines with J gene TRBJ1-1, with no clear D. V lost 6 bases and J lost 3, with 14 bases in between. The CDR3 is 13 amino acids. Germline loops: CDR1 SQVTM, CDR2 ANQGSEA. Here the CDR3 reads CSVRIYQDTEAFF. The CDR3 DNA sequence: TGCAGCGTCAGGATTTATCAGGACACTGAAGCTTTCTTT.

The chain carries TRBV7-2 and TRBJ2-7; 8 nucleotides line up with TRBD2. Trimming took 5 bases from V and 6 from J; bases not matched to a gene: 12. The CDR3 runs 15 residues. Germline CDR1 and CDR2: SGHTA and FQGNSA. The CDR3 reads CASSTTSGSYSEQYF. CDR3 in DNA: TGTGCCAGCAGCACCACGAGCGGGAGTTATTCCGAGCAGTACTTC.

The V gene is TRBV5-1, the J gene TRBJ2-4; D is perhaps TRBD2 (6 bases). Trimming took off 4 bases at V and 0 bases at J, with 11 bases between the two ends. Germline CDR1 is SGHRS and CDR2 is YFSETQ. This CDR3 region has 15 residues. CDR3 residues: CASSDGEVAKNIQYF. The CDR3 DNA reads TGCGCCAGCAGCGACGGGGAGGTAGCCAAAAACATTCAGTACTTC.

The chain carries TRBV18 and TRBJ2-5; TRBD1 matches 10 bases. Looked up from germline, CDR1 is KGHSH and CDR2 is LQKENI. The CDR3 is 16 residues long. Germline trimming cut 4 bases from V and 4 bases from J; bases unmatched to any gene: 9. The CDR3 loop is CASSLTGTGVRETQYF. The DNA for the CDR3 is TGTGCCAGCTCACTAACCGGGACAGGGGTACGAGAGACCCAGTACTTC.

This chain links TRBV6-6 with TRBJ1-2; D is perhaps TRBD1 (6 bases). Per the germline V gene, CDR1 is MNHNY and CDR2 is SVGAGI (reference sequence). V lost 7 bases and J lost 4, with 10 bases in between. This CDR3 is 12 amino acids long. The CDR3 nucleotides read TGTGCCAGCAAGGACAGTAGCTATGGCTACACCTTC. This codes for CASKDSSYGYTF.

The chain has TRBV7-9 and TRBJ1-4; D is unclear. The CDR3 runs to 14 residues. Germline V gene lookup returns CDR1 SEHNR and CDR2 FQNEAQ (reference sequence). Trimming took 1 base from V and 8 from J, leaving 11 bases between them. CDR3 region: CASSLDRVSEKLFF. Here the CDR3 DNA reads TGTGCCAGCAGCTTAGACCGGGTCTCGGAAAAACTGTTTTTT. The entire variable domain, with the rest obtained from reference TRBV7-9 and TRBJ1-4, is as follows: DTGVSQNPRHKITKRGQNVTFRCDPISEHNRLYWYRQTLGQGPEFLTYFQNEAQLEKSRLLSDRFSAERPKGSFSTLEIQRTEQGDSAMYLCASSLDRVSEKLFFGSGTQLSVL.

This chain uses TRBV19 with TRBJ2-2; TRBD1 agrees at 7 bases. This CDR3 region has 13 residues. V was pared by 4 bases and J by 4 bases, with 0 bases of the junction left unmatched. Germline CDR1 LNHDA, CDR2 SQIVND (reference sequence). The CDR3 reads CASSTGGTGELFF. CDR3 in DNA: TGTGCCAGTAGTACAGGGGGCACCGGGGAGCTGTTTTTT.

The chain is built from TRBV28 and TRBJ2-7; 7 nucleotides agree with TRBD1. The CDR3 has 14 amino acids. The germline gives CDR1 MDHEN, CDR2 SYDVKM. V lost 3 bases and J lost 4; bases outside the gene matches: 6. The CDR3 bases are TGTGCCAGCAGTTTGACAGGGCAACTTTACGAGCAGTACTTC. Translated, it gives CASSLTGQLYEQYF.

Comment on this clone: At one boundary the junction diverges from the germline segment, which might be a read error. The chain links TRBV6-5 to TRBJ2-4; 11 nucleotides line up with TRBD2. The V gene's germline CDR1 is MNHEY and CDR2 SVGAGI. This CDR3 region has 12 residues. The CDR3 protein is CASSSTSGRVCF. DNA of the CDR3: TGTGCCAGCAGTTCCACTAGCGGGAGAGTCTGCTTC.

This clone was found once. The J gene is TRBJ2-5, the V gene TRBV4-3; 10 bases are shared with TRBD1. The germline V gene encodes CDR1 LGHNA and CDR2 YSLEER. The V segment lost 2 bases and the J segment 5 bases; nucleotides outside the gene matches: 5. The CDR3 is 15 amino acids. The CDR3 protein is CASSQRGQGSETQYF. CDR3 nucleotide sequence: TGCGCCAGCAGCCAAAGGGGACAGGGGAGCGAGACCCAGTACTTC.

V usage is TRBV11-2 and J usage is TRBJ2-1; 13 nucleotides match TRBD2. Germline CDR1 is SGHAT and CDR2 is FQNNGV. V lost 5 bases to trimming and J lost 11 bases; unmatched junction nucleotides: 9. This CDR3 has 15 residues. The CDR3 bases are TGTGCCAGCAGCATCGGGACTAGCGGGATAAGACAGCAGTTCTTC. Translating it yields CASSIGTSGIRQQFF.

This clone is a singleton in its sample. The J gene is TRBJ2-5, the V gene TRBV7-9, with TRBD2 matching over 10 bases. Germline CDR1 and CDR2: SEHNR and FQNEAQ (reference sequence). This CDR3 has 13 residues. Germline trimming cut 10 bases from V and 0 bases from J; bases unmatched to any gene: 2. The chain's CDR3 is CATGLADQETQYF. The CDR3 DNA reads as TGTGCCACCGGACTAGCGGACCAAGAGACCCAGTACTTC.

The chain is built from TRBV10-3 and TRBJ2-3; possibly TRBD1 for D (6 bases). Germline V gene sequence: CDR1 ENHRY, CDR2 SYGVKD. The CDR3 is 15 amino acids. Trimming removed 0 bases at V and 3 bases at J, with 10 bases between. In DNA form, the CDR3 reads TGTGCCATCAGTGAGTCGGCAGGGGAGACAGATACGCAGTATTTT. Its translation: CAISESAGETDTQYF.

V is TRBV30 and J is TRBJ2-3; D is ambiguous. The V end was cut by 0 bases, the J end by 5 bases, with 3 bases between. The CDR3 runs to 11 residues. Germline CDR1 reads GTSNPN; CDR2 reads SVGIG (reference sequence). CDR3 residues: CAWSVQDTQYF. The CDR3 DNA reads as TGTGCCTGGAGTGTACAAGATACGCAGTATTTT.

The chain couples TRBV7-3 to TRBJ2-1, with 12 bases identical to TRBD2. V lost 4 bases to trimming and J lost 10 bases; unmatched junction nucleotides: 8. CDR1 and CDR2 from the germline V gene are SGHTA and FQGTGA. CDR3 length: 15 amino acids. CDR3 loop: CASSYSSGRGSEQFF. The CDR3 DNA reads as TGTGCCAGCAGCTATTCTAGCGGGAGGGGTTCGGAGCAGTTCTTC.

The chain is built from TRBV28 and TRBJ1-2; 12 bases are shared with TRBD1. V was pared by 4 bases and J by 4 bases, with 10 bases of the junction left unmatched. Germline V gene data show CDR1 as MDHEN and CDR2 as SYDVKM. The CDR3 spans 17 residues. Written as DNA, the CDR3 is TGTGCCAGCAGTTCCCGTCCCGGGACAGGGGGCGGCTATGGCTACACCTTC. Its protein is CASSSRPGTGGGYGYTF.

This clone was detected only once. This chain uses TRBV14 with TRBJ2-2; D perhaps matches TRBD2 (6 bases). V lost 4 bases and J 5 bases, leaving 14 bases between the germline ends. The CDR3 extends over 15 amino acids. Germline CDR1 is SGHDN and CDR2 is FVKESK. This chain's CDR3 is CASSPRAGRTGELFF. The CDR3 region has the DNA TGTGCCAGCAGCCCTCGGGCAGGGAGGACCGGGGAGCTGTTTTTT.

V and J are TRBV4-3 and TRBJ2-1, with D maybe TRBD1 (5 bases). CDR1 LGHNA and CDR2 YSLEER come from the germline V gene. The CDR3 sequence is 18 residues long. The V gene lost 3 bases and the J gene lost 5 bases, with 23 bases spanning the gap. The CDR3 spells CASSQMGFATTGNNEQFF. Here the CDR3 DNA reads TGCGCCAGCAGCCAGATGGGCTTCGCCACCACAGGTAACAATGAGCAGTTCTTC.

The gene calls are TRBV21-1 and TRBJ2-7; TRBD2, the table's D call, lacks a check against the DNA. TRBV21-1 is noted as a pseudogene. The CDR3 is 13 amino acids. CDR3 loop: CASSKSGGNEQYF. The CDR3 DNA sequence: TGTGCCAGCAGCAAATCGGGGGGAAACGAGCAGTACTTC.

The chain links TRBV7-2 to TRBJ2-2, with D unclear. From germline, CDR1 is SGHTA and CDR2 FQGNSA. The CDR3 is 13 residues long. V was trimmed by 6 bases and J by 8 bases, leaving 13 bases between them. CDR3 bases: TGTGCCAGCAGTAGGTTTATCAGGGGGGAGCTGTTTTTT. This codes for CASSRFIRGELFF.

This sequence joins TRBV5-1 and TRBJ2-7; D possibly corresponds to TRBD1 (6 bases). V lost 2 bases and J 4 bases, leaving 19 bases between the germline ends. The germline V gene has CDR1 SGHRS and CDR2 YFSETQ. The CDR3 sequence is 16 residues long. The CDR3 DNA sequence: TGCGCCAGCAGCTTAAGTACCGGGACAATGACATACGAGCAGTACTTC. Its translation is CASSLSTGTMTYEQYF.

The chain links TRBV7-6 to TRBJ2-7; 9 bases fit TRBD2. Trimming took 2 bases from V and 3 from J; bases not matched to a gene: 14. Germline CDR1 SGHVS, CDR2 FNYEAQ. This CDR3 comprises 18 residues. For the CDR3, the DNA is TGTGCCAGCAGCTTAAACCCCCCGGGAGCGGGAGGAGTCTACGAGCAGTACTTC. Its translation: CASSLNPPGAGGVYEQYF. Filled out from reference TRBV7-6 and TRBJ2-7, the complete variable domain reads GAGVSQSPRYKVTKRGQDVALRCDPISGHVSLYWYRQALGQGPEFLTYFNYEAQQDKSGLPNDRFSAERPEGSISTLTIQRTEQRDSAMYRCASSLNPPGAGGVYEQYFGPGTRLTVT.